This paragraph reports one TCR beta chain. The target of this receptor is not known. There are no base qualities to consult, and no much larger clone falls within one base. The donors were included in the validation cohort of some 120 subjects, a group kept apart from the roughly 670-subject first cohort. The data were obtained in a study of cytomegalovirus exposure and HLA in healthy donors (TCRdb year 2017). At the level of the whole study: A later analysis indicated that the 95 to 150 validation repertoires were generated on the platform also employed for the roughly 730 repertoires of the first cohort. Along with the 666-subject first cohort, a separate validation cohort of about 110 different subjects was used. High-throughput TCR immunosequencing, statistical association of individual TCRs with disease status, and machine learning were combined to predict cytomegalovirus infection status. The study aimed to test whether signatures of past pathogen exposure could be identified by cataloging public T cell receptors. Study-wide findings and limitations: The authors suggested that the approach could potentially be extended to other disease states and immunological phenotypes. A later analysis lacked HLA typing for the validation cohort, so it scored co-occurrence in that cohort across all 120 or so repertoires. While some public TCRs were present in many individuals, most TCR sequences turned up only very rarely across donors. A later analysis found that TCRs clustered in the first cohort also tended to co-occur in the 120 or so validation repertoires, with 90% to 95% of cluster scores above 0. The classifier was reported to diagnose cytomegalovirus status with high specificity and sensitivity in both the original cohort and the validation cohort. A few of the identified cytomegalovirus-associated TCR beta chains were confirmed in vitro to be specific for cytomegalovirus antigens. The study listed 150 to 200 TCR beta chains as associated with cytomegalovirus.

Libraries were made using the immunoSEQ multiplex PCR assay. Under the source paper's analysis protocol: A statistical classification framework was built for diagnosing cytomegalovirus status from the catalog of TCR beta chain sequences. As stored in TCRdb, this immuneACCESS dataset retains in-frame rearrangements with V and J assigned. A fraction of the clones does not appear; measured against another copy, unresolved V genes explain less than half of the discrepancy, and the remainder lacks a known reason. V and J calls plus clone size are reproduced from that table; the DNA served to infer D and trimming. The sample table contains under 110,000 clones; only one count was recorded for around 90% of them. About 1.8% of the sample is held by the ten biggest clonotypes. Deletion took 1 base off V and 0 bases off J, with a span of 11 bases between the germline ends. The CDR3, from cysteine to phenylalanine, totals 16 residues. Left in the record is the CDR3 DNA by itself, 48 bases read in frame from the first base.

The receptor comes from a young woman in good health and CMV-seropositive. The sample taken for sequencing was PBMCs. Recombination connected TRBV5-3 to TRBJ1-5; there is no confident call for the D gene. TRBV5-3 falls under the ORF class, with uncertain function. Here the CDR3 is given as CARSLPGRGSNQPQHF. The DNA sequence reads TGTGCCAGAAGCTTGCCCGGGAGAGGTAGCAATCAGCCCCAGCATTTT.